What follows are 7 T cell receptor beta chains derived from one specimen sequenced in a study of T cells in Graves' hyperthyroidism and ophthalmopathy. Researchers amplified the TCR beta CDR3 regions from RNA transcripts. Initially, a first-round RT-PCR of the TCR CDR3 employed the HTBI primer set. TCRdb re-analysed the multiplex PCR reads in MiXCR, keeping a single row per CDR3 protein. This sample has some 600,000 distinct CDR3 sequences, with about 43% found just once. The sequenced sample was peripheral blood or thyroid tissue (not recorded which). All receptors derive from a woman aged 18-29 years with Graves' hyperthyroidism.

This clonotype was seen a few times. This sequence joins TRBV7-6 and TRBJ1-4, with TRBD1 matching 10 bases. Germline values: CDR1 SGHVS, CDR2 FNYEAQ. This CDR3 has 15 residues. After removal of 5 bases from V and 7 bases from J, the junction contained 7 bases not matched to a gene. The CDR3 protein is CASSKGTGEIEKLFF. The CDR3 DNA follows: TGTGCCAGCAGCAAAGGGACAGGGGAAATTGAAAAACTGTTTTTT.

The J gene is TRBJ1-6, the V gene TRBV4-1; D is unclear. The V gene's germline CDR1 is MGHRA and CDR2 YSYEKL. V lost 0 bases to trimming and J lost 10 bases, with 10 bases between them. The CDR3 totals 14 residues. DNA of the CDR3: TGCGCCAGCAGCCAAGATGGACGGTTCTCACCCCTCCACTTT. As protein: CASSQDGRFSPLHF.

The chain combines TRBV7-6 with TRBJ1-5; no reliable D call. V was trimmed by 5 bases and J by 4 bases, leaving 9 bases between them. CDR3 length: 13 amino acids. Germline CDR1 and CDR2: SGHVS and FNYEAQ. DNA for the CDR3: TGTGCCAGCAGCCCAGAGGCAAATCAGCCCCAGCATTTT. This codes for CASSPEANQPQHF.

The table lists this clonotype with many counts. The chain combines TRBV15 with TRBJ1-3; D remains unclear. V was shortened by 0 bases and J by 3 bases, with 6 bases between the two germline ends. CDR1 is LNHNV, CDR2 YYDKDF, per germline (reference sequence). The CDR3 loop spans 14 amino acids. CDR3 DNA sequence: TGTGCCACCAGCAGAGAGAGTTATGGAAACACCATATATTTT. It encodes CATSRESYGNTIYF.

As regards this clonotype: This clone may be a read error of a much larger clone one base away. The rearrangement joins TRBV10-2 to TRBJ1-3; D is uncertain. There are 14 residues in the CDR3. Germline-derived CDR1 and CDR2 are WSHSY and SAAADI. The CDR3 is CASRDLSSGNTISF. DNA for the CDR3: TGCGCCAGCAGGGACCTAAGCTCTGGAAACACCATATCTTTT.

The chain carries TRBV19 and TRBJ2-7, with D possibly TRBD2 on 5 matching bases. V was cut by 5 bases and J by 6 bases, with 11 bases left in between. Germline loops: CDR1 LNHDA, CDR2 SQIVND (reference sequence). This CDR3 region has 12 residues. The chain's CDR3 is CASSRRSSEQYF. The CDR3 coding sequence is TGTGCCAGTAGTCGGAGGAGCAGCGAGCAGTACTTC.

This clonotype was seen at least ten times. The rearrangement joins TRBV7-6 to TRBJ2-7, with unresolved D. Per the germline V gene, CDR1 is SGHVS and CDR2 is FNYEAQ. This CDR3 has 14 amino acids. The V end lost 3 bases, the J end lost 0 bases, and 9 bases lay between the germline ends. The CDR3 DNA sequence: TGTGCCAGCAGCTTGCTCACCAACTCCTACGAGCAGTACTTC. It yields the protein CASSLLTNSYEQYF. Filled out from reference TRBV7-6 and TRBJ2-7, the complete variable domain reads GAGVSQSPRYKVTKRGQDVALRCDPISGHVSLYWYRQALGQGPEFLTYFNYEAQQDKSGLPNDRFSAERPEGSISTLTIQRTEQRDSAMYRCASSLLTNSYEQYFGPGTRLTVT.